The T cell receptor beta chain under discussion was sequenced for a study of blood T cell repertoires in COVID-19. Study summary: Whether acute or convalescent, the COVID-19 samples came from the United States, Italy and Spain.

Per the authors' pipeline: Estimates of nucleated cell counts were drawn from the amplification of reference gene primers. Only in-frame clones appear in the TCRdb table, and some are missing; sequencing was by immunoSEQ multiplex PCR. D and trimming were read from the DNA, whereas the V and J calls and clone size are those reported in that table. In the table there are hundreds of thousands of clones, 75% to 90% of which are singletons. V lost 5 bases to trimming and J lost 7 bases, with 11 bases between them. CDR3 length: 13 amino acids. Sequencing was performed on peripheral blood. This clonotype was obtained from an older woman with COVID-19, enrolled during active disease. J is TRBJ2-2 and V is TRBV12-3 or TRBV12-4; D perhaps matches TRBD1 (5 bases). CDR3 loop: CASSARRGGELFF. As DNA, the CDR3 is TGTGCCAGCAGTGCCCGTAGGGGCGGGGAGCTGTTTTTT.